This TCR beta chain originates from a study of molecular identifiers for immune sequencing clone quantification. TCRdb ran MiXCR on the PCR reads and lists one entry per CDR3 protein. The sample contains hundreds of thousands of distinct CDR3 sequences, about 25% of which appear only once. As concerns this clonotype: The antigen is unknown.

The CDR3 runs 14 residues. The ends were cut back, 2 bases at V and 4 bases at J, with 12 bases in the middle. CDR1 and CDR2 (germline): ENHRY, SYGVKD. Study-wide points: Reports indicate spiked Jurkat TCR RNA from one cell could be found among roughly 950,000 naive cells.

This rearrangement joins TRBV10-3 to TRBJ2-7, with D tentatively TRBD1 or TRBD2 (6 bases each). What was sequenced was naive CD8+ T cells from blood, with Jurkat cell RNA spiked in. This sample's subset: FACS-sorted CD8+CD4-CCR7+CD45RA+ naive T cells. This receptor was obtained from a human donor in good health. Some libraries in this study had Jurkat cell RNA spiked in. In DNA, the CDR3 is TGTGCCATCAGTGAGGAGGGGGGCAGGTACGAGCAGTACTTC. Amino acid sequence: CAISEEGGRYEQYF.